The 27 T cell receptor beta chains listed next were all sequenced from one sample in a study of identical twins. Each CDR3 protein is one row after TCRdb ran MiXCR on the 5' RACE reads. The profile covers hundreds of thousands of distinct CDR3 sequences, with roughly 7% appearing a single time and 3% to 4.5% taken by the ten largest. Separately, the same data were catalogued under a study of yellow fever vaccine responses in identical twins.

Specimen: memory (CD45RO+) T cells sorted from blood. The origin of the receptors is a woman younger than 30 in good health.

This clonotype has at least ten counts. The rearrangement links TRBV5-1 to TRBJ1-1, with D unclear. Germline values: CDR1 SGHRS, CDR2 YFSETQ. V was clipped by 4 bases and J by 5 bases, with 9 bases between them. The CDR3 runs to 12 residues. For the CDR3, the DNA is TGCGCCAGCAGCGCGGAAGGGACTGAAGCTTTCTTT. Its translation is CASSAEGTEAFF.

This chain uses TRBV5-1 with TRBJ1-4; no reliable D call. The CDR3 is 13 residues long. V was pared by 2 bases and J by 6 bases, with 8 bases between. The germline V gene encodes CDR1 SGHRS and CDR2 YFSETQ. CDR3 sequence reads: CASSLSGYEKLFF. CDR3 nucleotides: TGCGCCAGCAGCTTAAGCGGGTATGAAAAACTGTTTTTT.

This chain uses TRBV7-2 with TRBJ2-1, with TRBD1 as a possible D gene (6 bases). Germline assignment: CDR1 SGHTA and CDR2 FQGNSA. Trimming stripped 7 bases from V and 9 bases from J, with 16 bases between. The CDR3 contains 13 residues. CDR3 bases: TGTGCCAGCACCCGAGGGGGTCGGGGTGAGCAGTTCTTC. Protein sequence: CASTRGGRGEQFF.

At least ten counts were recorded for this clonotype. The chain recombines TRBV4-1 with TRBJ2-1; no definite D call. Looked up from germline, CDR1 is MGHRA and CDR2 is YSYEKL. V lost 1 base to trimming and J lost 1 base, with 11 bases between them. There are 16 residues in the CDR3. The CDR3 DNA follows: TGCGCCAGCAGCCAAGGTGTTCTCCTTTCCTACAATGAGCAGTTCTTC. It specifies CASSQGVLLSYNEQFF.

This clonotype has a count of ten or more. The gene calls are TRBV10-3 and TRBJ1-2; possible D gene TRBD1, 5 bases. The germline V gene has CDR1 ENHRY and CDR2 SYGVKD. Trimming removed 0 bases from V and 6 bases from J, with 11 bases in between. The CDR3 runs to 14 residues. CDR3 sequence (DNA): TGTGCCATCAGTGAGTCAGGGGCATTGGATGGCTACACCTTC. Residues: CAISESGALDGYTF.

This chain links TRBV7-6 with TRBJ2-2; D might be TRBD1 (5 bases). The CDR3 consists of 15 residues. V was shortened by 5 bases and J by 3 bases, with 13 bases between the two germline ends. Looked up from germline, CDR1 is SGHVS and CDR2 is FNYEAQ. Here the CDR3 DNA reads TGTGCCAGCAGCCCACGTGACAGAGACACCGGGGAGCTGTTTTTT. It codes for CASSPRDRDTGELFF.

The chain has TRBV20-1 and TRBJ2-5; weak D call: TRBD2 (5 bases). Germline V gene lookup returns CDR1 DFQATT and CDR2 SNEGSKA (reference sequence). Deletions cut 5 bases from V and 5 bases from J, with 12 bases between. The CDR3 covers 12 residues. CDR3 protein: CSAFLAWETQYF. CDR3 DNA: TGCAGTGCTTTCCTAGCTTGGGAGACCCAGTACTTC.

There are a few counts of this clonotype. The chain couples TRBV7-8 to TRBJ2-3; TRBD1 is a possible D gene (7 bases). V shed 7 bases and J shed 0 bases, with 17 bases lying between them. CDR1 and CDR2 (germline): SGHVS, FQNEAQ. The CDR3 has 16 amino acids. The CDR3 DNA sequence: TGTGCCAGCATCAAACTCAGGGGGACTAGCACAGATACGCAGTATTTT. Translating gives CASIKLRGTSTDTQYF.

This clonotype was observed at least ten times. V and J are TRBV3-1 and TRBJ2-1; D not resolved. This CDR3 has 15 residues. Trimming took off 0 bases at V and 0 bases at J, with 6 bases between the two ends. CDR1 is LGHDT and CDR2 is YNNKEL in the germline V gene (reference sequence). CDR3 protein: CASSQDESSYNEQFF. CDR3 coding DNA: TGTGCCAGCAGCCAAGATGAGAGCTCCTACAATGAGCAGTTCTTC.

In this sample, this clonotype turned up many times. CDR3 in DNA: TGCAGTGCTAGTATTAAGGAACCCTACGAGCAGTACTTC. Its translation: CSASIKEPYEQYF. This chain links TRBV20-1 with TRBJ2-7, with D uncertain. The CDR3 loop spans 13 amino acids. CDR1 is DFQATT and CDR2 is SNEGSKA in the germline V gene (reference sequence). The V gene lost 3 bases and the J gene lost 2 bases, with 11 bases spanning the gap.

Turning to this clonotype: A read error may produce the germline difference seen at one junction end. The genes are TRBV24-1 and TRBJ2-3; D gene ambiguous. Per germline, CDR1 KGHDR and CDR2 SFDVKD. This CDR3 contains 18 residues. CDR3 sequence: CATSYFGSQATFTDTQYF. Written as DNA, the CDR3 is TGTGCCACCAGTTATTTTGGCTCCCAGGCTACCTTCACAGATACGCAGTATTTT.

The table lists this clonotype with many counts. The chain is built from TRBV5-1 and TRBJ2-3; TRBD1 agrees at 8 bases. The CDR3 consists of 16 residues. Losses at the gene ends were 3 bases for V and 3 bases for J; bases not matched to a gene: 9. In germline, CDR1 is SGHRS, CDR2 YFSETQ. CDR3 amino acids: CASSYATGVVTDTQYF. CDR3 coding DNA: TGCGCCAGCAGCTACGCGACAGGGGTAGTTACAGATACGCAGTATTTT.

A few counts support this clonotype. The chain is built from TRBV11-3 and TRBJ2-3, with 7 nucleotides matching TRBD1. CDR3 length: 17 amino acids. Trimming took 4 bases from V and 0 from J; bases not matched to a gene: 10. Per the germline V gene, CDR1 is SGHNT and CDR2 is YENEEA. The CDR3 reads CASSSGTAPPSTDTQYF. In DNA, the CDR3 is TGTGCCAGCAGCTCGGGGACAGCGCCACCCAGCACAGATACGCAGTATTTT.

This clonotype was seen a handful of times. The rearrangement joins TRBV28 to TRBJ1-3; D unclear. From germline, CDR1 is MDHEN and CDR2 SYDVKM. Trimming cost V 8 bases and J 0 bases, with 5 bases left between them. The CDR3 length is 12 residues. CDR3 DNA sequence: TGTGCCAGCGGCATCTCTGGAAACACCATATATTTT. Its protein product is CASGISGNTIYF.

This clonotype occurred a few times. The chain links TRBV12-5 to TRBJ2-7; a weak D match, TRBD1 (6 bases). CDR1 and CDR2 (germline): LGHNT, FRNRAP. The CDR3 is made up of 14 amino acids. V was shortened by 9 bases and J by 0 bases, with 15 bases between the two germline ends. This CDR3 is CARRTGIPSYEQYV. The CDR3 nucleotides read TGTGCTAGGAGAACAGGGATACCCTCCTACGAGCAGTACGTC.

This clonotype was counted a few times. The genes are TRBV19 and TRBJ2-7, with a weak D call TRBD2 (5 bases). Germline values: CDR1 LNHDA, CDR2 SQIVND (reference sequence). V gave up 5 bases and J gave up 7 bases, with 18 bases separating them. This CDR3 has 14 residues. CDR3 amino acids: CASSREGPTDEQYF. Here the CDR3 DNA reads TGTGCCAGTAGTCGAGAGGGTCCTACGGATGAGCAGTACTTC.

Ten or more counts support this clonotype. V and J are TRBV4-1 and TRBJ2-3; D uncertain. The CDR3 contains 14 residues. V was cut by 3 bases and J by 3 bases, with 10 bases left in between. The germline gives CDR1 MGHRA, CDR2 YSYEKL. This CDR3 is CASSHGPSTDTQYF. The CDR3 region has the DNA TGCGCCAGCAGCCACGGGCCTAGTACAGATACGCAGTATTTT.

V usage is TRBV3-1 and J usage is TRBJ2-2; D gene ambiguous. From germline, CDR1 is LGHDT and CDR2 YNNKEL (reference sequence). Trimming stripped 4 bases from V and 1 base from J, with 7 bases between. The CDR3 is 14 amino acids. The CDR3: CASSPHMNTGELFF. For the CDR3, the DNA is TGTGCCAGCAGCCCCCACATGAACACCGGGGAGCTGTTTTTT. The full variable domain, its missing parts supplied by reference TRBV3-1 and TRBJ2-2, is DTAVSQTPKYLVTQMGNDKSIKCEQNLGHDTMYWYKQDSKKFLKIMFSYNNKELIINETVPNRFSPKSPDKAHLNLHINSLELGDSAVYFCASSPHMNTGELFFGEGSRLTVL.

Ten or more counts support this clonotype. This rearrangement joins TRBV12-3 or TRBV12-4 to TRBJ1-1; the match to TRBD1 covers 8 bases. This CDR3 contains 15 residues. V was clipped by 6 bases and J by 5 bases; unmatched bases: 11. CDR3 sequence: CASSRRTGHKTEAFF. CDR3 DNA sequence: TGTGCCAGCAGCCGACGGACAGGGCATAAGACTGAAGCTTTCTTT.

At least ten counts were recorded for this clonotype. The genes are TRBV20-1 and TRBJ2-1; the match to TRBD2 covers 7 bases. From germline, CDR1 is DFQATT and CDR2 SNEGSKA (reference sequence). Trimming took 6 bases from V and 9 from J; bases not matched to a gene: 11. CDR3 size: 13 residues. The CDR3 reads CSAPASGILEQFF. CDR3 DNA sequence: TGCAGTGCCCCGGCCAGCGGGATCCTTGAGCAGTTCTTC.

The chain couples TRBV6-1 to TRBJ1-2, with D uncertain. This CDR3 has 15 amino acids. V dropped 1 base and J dropped 2 bases, with 11 bases sitting between them. Per the germline V gene, CDR1 is MNHNS and CDR2 is SASEGT. CDR3: CASSEGIQRNYGYTF. The CDR3 DNA follows: TGTGCCAGCAGTGAAGGGATACAGCGGAACTATGGCTACACCTTC.

This clonotype has at least ten counts. V is TRBV12-3 or TRBV12-4 and J is TRBJ1-6; the D gene is possibly TRBD1 (6 bases). V was pared by 3 bases and J by 10 bases, with 13 bases between. The CDR3 is made up of 14 amino acids. DNA for the CDR3: TGTGCCAGCAGTTTTGGGGGGCCGAGATCACCCCTCCACTTT. Its protein product is CASSFGGPRSPLHF.

The CDR3 here is CASSLALQSSGSTGELFF. The CDR3 bases are TGTGCCAGCAGTTTAGCGCTGCAGTCGAGCGGGAGTACCGGGGAGCTGTTTTTT. The chain links TRBV12-3 or TRBV12-4 to TRBJ2-2, with 8 bases lining up with TRBD2. V was clipped by 0 bases and J by 5 bases; unmatched bases: 11. The CDR3 has 18 amino acids.

V usage is TRBV19 and J usage is TRBJ2-5; 9 positions match TRBD1. This CDR3 spans 13 amino acids. Germline lookup yields CDR1 LNHDA and CDR2 SQIVND (reference sequence). Trimming removed 6 bases from V and 2 bases from J; junction bases left unmatched: 1. The CDR3 sequence is CASSDRGQETQYF. The CDR3 DNA is TGTGCCAGTAGCGACAGGGGGCAAGAGACCCAGTACTTC.

This clonotype has a handful of counts. V usage is TRBV20-1 and J usage is TRBJ1-1, with D possibly TRBD1 on 6 matching bases. This CDR3 is 14 amino acids long. V lost 4 bases and J 1 base, leaving 13 bases between the germline ends. Germline V gene lookup returns CDR1 DFQATT and CDR2 SNEGSKA (reference sequence). The CDR3 bases are TGCAGTGCTAAACAGGGCACCGGGAACACTGAAGCTTTCTTT. Translated: CSAKQGTGNTEAFF.

J is TRBJ1-6 and V is TRBV19; D is unclear. Deletions cut 1 base from V and 8 bases from J, with 12 bases between. CDR1 and CDR2 (germline): LNHDA, SQIVND (reference sequence). The CDR3 is 15 residues long. CDR3 sequence reads: CASSIGDSPYSPLHF. Written as DNA, the CDR3 is TGTGCCAGTAGTATAGGCGATTCACCTTATTCACCCCTCCACTTT.

The chain carries TRBV25-1 and TRBJ2-5; TRBD2 might be the D (5 bases). The germline CDR1 and CDR2 sequences are MGHDK and SYGVNS. V lost 6 bases to trimming and J lost 4 bases, with 15 bases between them. This CDR3 is 14 amino acids long. The CDR3 bases are TGTGCCAGCAGCCCACTAGAGGTCGGAGAGACCCAGTACTTC. It encodes CASSPLEVGETQYF.